Sequencing of this T cell receptor (beta chain) was carried out in a study of cytomegalovirus exposure and HLA in healthy donors. Study conclusions and caveats: Fewer than 20,000 TCR beta sequences were associated with HLA alleles at 0.05 false discovery rate in a later analysis. Earlier findings revealed that most TCR beta V segments proved productive either about 90% or about 30% of the time. A few chains tied to CMV proved CMV antigen-specific in vitro.

This clone was counted only a few times. Its antigen is as yet unknown. Primers: 60 Vbeta forward and 13 Jbeta reverse. Per the authors' pipeline: The count from a later analysis was 79 million or so unique TCR beta chains, about 9.9 million of them shared. Here immunoSEQ multiplex PCR was the method, and the copy in TCRdb shows in-frame clones only, minus some. V and J calls and clone size follow that table, whereas D and trimming were derived from the DNA. The table records approximately 300,000 clones, 80% of them present only once. CDR1 is KGHSH and CDR2 is LQKENI in the germline V gene. The CDR3 totals 14 residues. V was clipped by 4 bases and J by 7 bases, with 13 bases between them.

The sequenced sample consisted of PBMCs. The chain is built from TRBV18 and TRBJ1-4, with a possible D match to TRBD1 (6 bases). This clonotype originated in a girl aged 2 to 10 in good health and CMV-seronegative. The CDR3 bases are TGTGCCAGCTCACTACAGGGTTTCGGTGAAAAACTGTTTTTT. Translated, it gives CASSLQGFGEKLFF.